This note documents a single T cell receptor (beta chain) sequence. Its specificity is not known. The sample has other DNA sequences that encode this CDR3 too. Germline CDR1 is SGHTA and CDR2 is FQGNSA. Trimming left V 1 base short and J 5 bases short, with 9 bases between. This CDR3 contains 13 residues. These data originate in a study of shared clonotypes between healthy human individuals. Study results and limitations: In the sorted subsets, rarefaction showed sequencing was incomplete despite large depth.

Here immunoSEQ multiplex PCR was the method, and the copy in TCRdb shows in-frame clones only, minus some. The sample consists of 1,500,000 or so clones, around 98.5% of them appearing once. The receptor comes from a man under 40 in good health. The J gene is TRBJ2-7, the V gene TRBV7-2, with a tentative D call TRBD2 (6 bases). Sequencing input: naive CD4+ T cells sorted from blood. The subset: CD45RA+ positively selected. The CDR3 protein is CASSLVAGNEQYF. In DNA form, the CDR3 reads TGTGCCAGCAGCTTAGTCGCGGGGAACGAGCAGTACTTC.